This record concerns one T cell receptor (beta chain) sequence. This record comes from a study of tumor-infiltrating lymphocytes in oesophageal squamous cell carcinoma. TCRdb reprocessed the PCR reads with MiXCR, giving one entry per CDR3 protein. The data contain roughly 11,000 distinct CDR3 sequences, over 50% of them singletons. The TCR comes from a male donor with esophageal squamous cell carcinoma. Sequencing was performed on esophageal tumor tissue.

CDR3 bases: TGTGCCAGCAGCCGCAACCCCCAAGAGACCCAGTACTTC. Translated, it gives CASSRNPQETQYF. This chain uses TRBV7-3 with TRBJ2-5; D call uncertain. CDR1 and CDR2 from the germline V gene are SGHTA and FQGTGA. The CDR3 covers 13 residues. The V gene lost 5 bases and the J gene lost 1 base, with 8 bases spanning the gap.